The 17 T cell receptor beta chains listed next were all sequenced from one sample in a study of blood T cells in healthy people across ages. It was with a sample-barcoded 5' primer and a J-beta primer mix that a second PCR of about 6 to 11 cycles was run. In TCRdb, the 5' RACE reads were re-called with MiXCR into one record per CDR3 protein. The sample gives 800,000 or so distinct CDR3 sequences, about 62% of which show up once; roughly 25% is in the top ten. The sequenced material came from blood. The receptor set was obtained from a man younger than 40 in good health.

The J gene is TRBJ1-2, the V gene TRBV5-1, with unresolved D. Germline loops: CDR1 SGHRS, CDR2 YFSETQ. V lost 4 bases and J lost 7, with 11 bases in between. The CDR3 contains 12 residues. The CDR3 coding sequence is TGCGCCAGCAGCCTCAGCGGCCCTGGCTACACCTTC. Residues: CASSLSGPGYTF.

The chain uses TRBV12-3 or TRBV12-4 and TRBJ2-5, with D possibly matching TRBD2 (6 bases). V lost 6 bases to trimming and J lost 6 bases, with 20 bases between them. This CDR3 has 15 residues. CDR3: CASRPSGTAEKTQYF. CDR3 nucleotide sequence: TGTGCCAGCAGGCCCTCCGGGACTGCAGAAAAGACCCAGTACTTC.

The chain couples TRBV10-3 to TRBJ2-4; 8 bases agree with TRBD1. The J call may be wrong; the DNA end is better matched by TRBJ2-7. The CDR3 is made up of 14 amino acids. Germline V CDR1 and CDR2: ENHRY, SYGVKD. CDR3 sequence (DNA): TGTGCCATCAGTGGGGGACAGGATTCCTACGAGCAGTACTTC. This translates into CAISGGQDSYEQYF.

The V call is TRBV5-6, the J call TRBJ2-7; maybe TRBD1 (5 bases). The germline V and J ends were trimmed by 0 bases and 0 bases, with 7 bases remaining between them. Germline lookup yields CDR1 SGHDT and CDR2 YYEEEE. CDR3 size: 14 residues. The CDR3 is CASSLARASYEQYF. The DNA for the CDR3 is TGTGCCAGCAGCTTGGCCAGGGCCTCCTACGAGCAGTACTTC.

The chain combines TRBV28 with TRBJ2-7; 9 positions agree with TRBD1. V trimming: 3 bases; J trimming: 4 bases; junction bases outside the gene matches: 7. The germline gives CDR1 MDHEN, CDR2 SYDVKM. This CDR3 is 15 amino acids long. CDR3 sequence reads: CASSFQGTGRYEQYF. The CDR3 DNA reads as TGTGCCAGCAGTTTTCAAGGGACAGGGAGGTACGAGCAGTACTTC.

This chain links TRBV30 with TRBJ2-7; D tentatively reads TRBD1 or TRBD2 (5 bases each). The J call may be in error: the DNA end matches TRBJ2-5 better. The CDR3 extends over 12 amino acids. CDR1 and CDR2 (germline): GTSNPN, SVGIG (reference sequence). CDR3 sequence: CAWEGDGETQYF. CDR3 sequence (DNA): TGTGCCTGGGAAGGGGACGGGGAGACCCAGTACTTC.

The V gene is TRBV9, the J gene TRBJ2-7; tentatively, D is TRBD2 (6 bases). Trimming took off 3 bases at V and 4 bases at J, with 17 bases between the two ends. Germline CDR1 is SGDLS and CDR2 is YYNGEE. The CDR3 extends over 15 amino acids. Here the CDR3 DNA reads TGTGCCAGCAGCGCAGAACTAGCCCCTCCATACGAGCAGTACTTC. This codes for CASSAELAPPYEQYF.

Only a few counts were recorded for this clonotype. The genes are TRBV12-3 or TRBV12-4 and TRBJ2-1; TRBD2 matches at 9 bases. V shed 6 bases and J 7 bases; nucleotides not matched to a gene: 13. This CDR3 comprises 16 residues. Here the CDR3 DNA reads TGTGCCAGCAGCCACCTACAGGGACTAGCTTTTAATGAGCAGTTCTTC. It codes for CASSHLQGLAFNEQFF.

This chain connects TRBV14 to TRBJ2-6; 10 nucleotides line up with TRBD1. Per the germline V gene, CDR1 is SGHDN and CDR2 is FVKESK. The CDR3 runs 15 residues. Losses at the gene ends were 5 bases for V and 3 bases for J; bases not matched to a gene: 1. The CDR3 DNA is TGTGCCAGCAGCGGGACAGGGGATGGGGCCAACGTCCTGACTTTC. As protein: CASSGTGDGANVLTF. Filled out from reference TRBV14 and TRBJ2-6, the complete variable domain reads EAGVTQFPSHSVIEKGQTVTLRCDPISGHDNLYWYRRVMGKEIKFLLHFVKESKQDESGMPNNRFLAERTGGTYSTLKVQPAELEDSGVYFCASSGTGDGANVLTFGAGSRLTVL.

This sequence joins TRBV25-1 and TRBJ2-1; unclear D gene. The CDR3 is made up of 11 amino acids. Germline V gives CDR1 MGHDK, CDR2 SYGVNS. Trimming cost V 3 bases and J 10 bases, with 7 bases left between them. CDR3 sequence: CASSDGWEQFF. CDR3 nucleotide sequence: TGTGCCAGCAGTGATGGGTGGGAGCAGTTCTTC.

This rearrangement joins TRBV28 to TRBJ2-4; D uncertain. The end of the DNA fits TRBJ2-7 better, so the J call may be wrong. The CDR3 consists of 12 residues. Germline-derived CDR1 and CDR2 are MDHEN and SYDVKM. For the CDR3, the DNA is TGTGCCAGCAGTTTCGACTTTTACGAGCAGTACTTC. Translating gives CASSFDFYEQYF.

The CDR3 DNA is TGTGCCAGCAGCTTAGATCAAAAAGGGGAGACCCAGTACTTC. As protein: CASSLDQKGETQYF. The chain carries TRBV11-2 and TRBJ2-5; D gene unclear. CDR1 is SGHAT, CDR2 FQNNGV, per germline. The CDR3 spans 14 residues. The V end lost 0 bases, the J end lost 5 bases, and 10 bases lay between the germline ends.

The V call is TRBV11-2, the J call TRBJ2-1; TRBD2 matches at 9 bases. Germline CDR1 and CDR2: SGHAT and FQNNGV. J gave up 10 bases and V 5 bases, and 9 bases lay outside the gene matches. The CDR3 is 14 amino acids. The CDR3 region is CASSILAGAGEQFF. The CDR3 nucleotides read TGTGCCAGCAGCATCTTAGCGGGGGCAGGCGAGCAGTTCTTC.

V usage is TRBV6-5 and J usage is TRBJ2-3; D unclear. Germline V gives CDR1 MNHEY, CDR2 SVGAGI. The V end was cut by 5 bases, the J end by 4 bases, with 16 bases between. The CDR3 spans 15 residues. The CDR3 loop is CASSPAGQTADTQYF. CDR3 DNA sequence: TGTGCCAGCAGTCCCGCTGGTCAGACGGCAGATACGCAGTATTTT.

The V gene is TRBV28, the J gene TRBJ2-3; D is uncertain. The germline V gene has CDR1 MDHEN and CDR2 SYDVKM. The CDR3 has 14 amino acids. V lost 6 bases and J lost 4, with 14 bases in between. CDR3 in amino acids: CASSIGPASDTQYF. CDR3 coding DNA: TGTGCCAGCAGCATAGGACCAGCCTCAGATACGCAGTATTTT.

A few counts support this clonotype. The V and J genes are TRBV4-3 and TRBJ2-6; D is uncertain. The V and J ends lost 2 bases and 0 bases respectively, with 5 bases between them. Germline V gene sequence: CDR1 LGHNA, CDR2 YSLEER. The CDR3 spans 15 residues. As DNA, the CDR3 is TGCGCCAGCAGCCAATTGCCCTCTGGGGCCAACGTCCTGACTTTC. Its translation is CASSQLPSGANVLTF.

This clonotype was counted only a few times. In nucleotides, the CDR3 is TGTGCCATCAGTGAGAAGGGGTCTGACTATGGCTACACCTTC. This gives the protein CAISEKGSDYGYTF. The chain is built from TRBV10-3 and TRBJ1-2; D possibly corresponds to TRBD1 (5 bases). Between the trimmed V and J ends, which lost 2 bases and 3 bases, there was a span of 10 bases. The CDR3 runs to 14 residues. Germline V CDR1 and CDR2: ENHRY, SYGVKD.